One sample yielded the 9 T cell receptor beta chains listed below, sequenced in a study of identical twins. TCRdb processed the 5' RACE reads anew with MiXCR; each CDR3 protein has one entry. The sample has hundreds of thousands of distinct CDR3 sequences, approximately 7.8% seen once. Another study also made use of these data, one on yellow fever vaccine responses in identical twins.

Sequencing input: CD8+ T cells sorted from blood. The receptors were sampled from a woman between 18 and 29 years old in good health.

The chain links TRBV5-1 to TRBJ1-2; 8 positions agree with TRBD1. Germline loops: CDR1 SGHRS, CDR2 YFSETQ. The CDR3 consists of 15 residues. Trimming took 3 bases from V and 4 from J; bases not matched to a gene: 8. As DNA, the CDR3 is TGCGCCAGCAGCTCCCGGGACAGGCACTTCTATGGCTACACCTTC. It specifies CASSSRDRHFYGYTF.

The CDR3 DNA follows: TGCGCCAGCAGCTTGGTCCTAGCGGGGGGCTACAATGAGCAGTTCTTC. It codes for CASSLVLAGGYNEQFF. The chain links TRBV5-1 to TRBJ2-1, with TRBD2 matching over 11 bases. Trimming cost V 0 bases and J 3 bases; bases outside gene matches: 2. The germline gives CDR1 SGHRS, CDR2 YFSETQ. This CDR3 comprises 16 residues.

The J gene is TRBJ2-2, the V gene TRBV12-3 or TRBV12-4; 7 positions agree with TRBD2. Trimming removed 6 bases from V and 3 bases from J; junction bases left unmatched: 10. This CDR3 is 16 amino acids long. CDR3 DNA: TGTGCCAGCAGCCCCGATCTAGCGGATTACACCGGGGAGCTGTTTTTT. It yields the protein CASSPDLADYTGELFF.

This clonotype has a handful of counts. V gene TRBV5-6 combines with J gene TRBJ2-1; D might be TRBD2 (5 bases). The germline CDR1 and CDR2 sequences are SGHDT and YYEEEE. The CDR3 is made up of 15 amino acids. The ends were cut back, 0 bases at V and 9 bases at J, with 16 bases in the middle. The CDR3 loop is CASSLVGVALGEQFF. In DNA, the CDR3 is TGTGCCAGCAGCTTGGTGGGAGTTGCCCTCGGTGAGCAGTTCTTC.

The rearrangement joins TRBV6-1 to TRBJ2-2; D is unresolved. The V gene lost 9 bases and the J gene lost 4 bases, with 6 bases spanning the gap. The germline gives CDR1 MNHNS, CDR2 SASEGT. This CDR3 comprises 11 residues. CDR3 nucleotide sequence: TGTGCCAGAGAGTTCACCGGGGAGCTGTTTTTT. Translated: CAREFTGELFF.

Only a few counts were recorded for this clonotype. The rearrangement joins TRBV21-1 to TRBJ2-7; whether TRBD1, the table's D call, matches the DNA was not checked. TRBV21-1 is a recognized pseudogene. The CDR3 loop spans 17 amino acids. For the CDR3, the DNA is TGTGCCAGCAGCGTCCCTACCGGGACAGAGGGCAATTGCGAGCAGTACGTC. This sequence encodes CASSVPTGTEGNCEQYV.

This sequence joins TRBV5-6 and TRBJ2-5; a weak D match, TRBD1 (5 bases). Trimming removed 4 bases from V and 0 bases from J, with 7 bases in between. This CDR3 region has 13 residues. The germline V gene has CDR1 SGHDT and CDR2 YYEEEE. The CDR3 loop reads CASSMTDQETQYF. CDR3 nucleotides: TGTGCCAGCAGCATGACAGACCAAGAGACCCAGTACTTC.

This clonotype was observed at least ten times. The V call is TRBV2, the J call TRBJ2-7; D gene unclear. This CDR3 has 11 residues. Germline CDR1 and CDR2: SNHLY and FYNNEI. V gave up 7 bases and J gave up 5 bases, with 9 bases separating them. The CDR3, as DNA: TGTGCCAGCATATCGGCTAACGAGCAGTACGTC. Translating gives CASISANEQYV.

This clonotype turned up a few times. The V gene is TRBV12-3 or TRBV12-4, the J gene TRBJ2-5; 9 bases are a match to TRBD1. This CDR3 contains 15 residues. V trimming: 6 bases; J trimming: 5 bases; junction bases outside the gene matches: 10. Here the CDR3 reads CASSKGQGIGETQYF. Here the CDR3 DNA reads TGTGCCAGCAGCAAGGGACAGGGTATTGGGGAGACCCAGTACTTC.